Presented here are 18 T cell receptor beta chains from one specimen sequenced in a study of cytomegalovirus exposure and HLA in healthy donors. With 60 Vbeta and 13 Jbeta primers, the PCR was carried out. The method was immunoSEQ multiplex PCR; TCRdb's version includes in-frame clones alone and lacks a portion of them. The sample contains 180,000 or so clones, nearly 80% of which appear only once. The sample consisted of PBMCs. Source of these receptors: a man in his forties or fifties in good health and CMV-seropositive.

V usage is TRBV19 and J usage is TRBJ2-3; D is unclear. V lost 5 bases and J 5 bases, leaving 14 bases between the germline ends. Germline assignment: CDR1 LNHDA and CDR2 SQIVND (reference sequence). The CDR3 spans 14 residues. CDR3 loop: CASSLGSMGDTQYF. As DNA, the CDR3 is TGTGCCAGTAGTTTGGGCAGCATGGGAGATACGCAGTATTTT.

This clone was counted between two and nine times. CDR3 sequence reads: CAWTPRSSYNSPLHF. The CDR3 DNA reads as TGTGCCTGGACGCCCCGGAGCTCCTATAATTCACCCCTCCACTTT. The chain uses TRBV30 and TRBJ1-6; D ambiguous. The CDR3 loop spans 15 amino acids. Germline CDR1 reads GTSNPN; CDR2 reads SVGIG (reference sequence). V was trimmed by 4 bases and J by 0 bases, leaving 10 bases between them.

In nucleotides, the CDR3 is TGTGCCAGCGCGAACTCCTACAATGAGCAGTTCTTC. Amino acids: CASANSYNEQFF. V gene TRBV6-5 combines with J gene TRBJ2-1; D remains unclear. Trimming took off 8 bases at V and 0 bases at J, with 5 bases between the two ends. Per the germline V gene, CDR1 is MNHEY and CDR2 is SVGAGI. This CDR3 spans 12 amino acids.

V and J are TRBV6-5 and TRBJ1-5; D might be TRBD1 (6 bases). V lost 5 bases and J 7 bases, leaving 12 bases between the germline ends. Germline CDR1 and CDR2: MNHEY and SVGAGI. The CDR3 length is 13 residues. CDR3: CASSNQGFQPQHF. CDR3 nucleotides: TGTGCCAGCAGTAATCAGGGGTTCCAGCCCCAGCATTTT.

This clone has only a few counts. The CDR3 region has the DNA TGCGCCAGCAGAAGCTCTCCGGGCTACGAGCAGTACTTC. Translated: CASRSSPGYEQYF. The chain uses TRBV23-1 and TRBJ2-7, with D uncertain. TRBV23-1 is known as an ORF, though its function is uncertain. The length of the CDR3 is 13 residues. The V gene lost 6 bases and the J gene lost 3 bases, with 12 bases spanning the gap.

V and J are TRBV2 and TRBJ1-5, with D uncertain. Germline loops: CDR1 SNHLY, CDR2 FYNNEI. CDR3 length equals 15 residues. Trimming removed 1 base from V and 0 bases from J, with 7 bases in between. The CDR3 bases are TGTGCCAGCAGTGAAGGTCAGAATAGCAATCAGCCCCAGCATTTT. Amino acids: CASSEGQNSNQPQHF.

CDR3 amino acids: CASSSRDRGKFEAFF. The CDR3 DNA follows: TGTGCCAGCAGTTCAAGGGACAGGGGAAAGTTCGAAGCTTTCTTT. The chain couples TRBV28 to TRBJ1-1, with TRBD1 matching 10 bases. The V gene end was trimmed by 4 bases and the J gene end by 8 bases; junction bases not matched to a gene: 10. Germline V CDR1 and CDR2: MDHEN, SYDVKM. The CDR3 sequence is 15 residues long.

V and J are TRBV4-1 and TRBJ1-1, with D perhaps matching TRBD1 (6 bases). The CDR3 runs 15 residues. Trimming left V 4 bases short and J 5 bases short, with 17 bases between. Germline V gene lookup returns CDR1 MGHRA and CDR2 YSYEKL. The chain's CDR3 is CASSLGPRGNTEAFF. The CDR3 DNA follows: TGCGCCAGCAGCCTCGGCCCCAGGGGAAATACTGAAGCTTTCTTT.

The rearrangement uses TRBV30 and TRBJ2-7, with 14 bases lining up with TRBD2. Per the germline V gene, CDR1 is GTSNPN and CDR2 is SVGIG (reference sequence). Trimming at V came to 4 bases and at J to 0 bases, leaving 11 bases not matched to a gene. This CDR3 region has 18 residues. The CDR3: CAWTPTGTSGGTSYEQYF. CDR3 bases: TGTGCCTGGACCCCAACCGGGACTAGCGGGGGTACCTCCTACGAGCAGTACTTC.

This chain uses TRBV28 with TRBJ2-5, with 11 positions matching TRBD2. This CDR3 comprises 14 residues. Germline V gene sequence: CDR1 MDHEN, CDR2 SYDVKM. V dropped 3 bases and J dropped 3; count of bases not matched to a gene: 0. CDR3 sequence reads: CASSLGLAEETQYF. The DNA for the CDR3 is TGTGCCAGCAGTTTGGGACTAGCGGAAGAGACCCAGTACTTC.

The V gene is TRBV29-1, the J gene TRBJ1-2; perhaps TRBD1 as D (5 bases). Trimming took 0 bases from V and 5 from J, leaving 13 bases between them. The CDR3 is 14 amino acids. CDR1 is SQVTM, CDR2 ANQGSEA, per germline. This chain's CDR3 is CSVEDQGKGYGYTF. The DNA of the CDR3 is TGCAGCGTTGAAGATCAGGGCAAGGGTTATGGCTACACCTTC.

This clone has just one count. V and J are TRBV5-6 and TRBJ2-5; D not resolved. CDR1 and CDR2 from the germline V gene are SGHDT and YYEEEE. The CDR3 extends over 13 amino acids. V was clipped by 0 bases and J by 6 bases, with 9 bases between them. The CDR3 DNA is TGTGCCAGCAGCTTGGACATTGTGAAGACCCAGTACTTC. This translates into CASSLDIVKTQYF.

This clone showed up just a few times. The chain uses TRBV27 and TRBJ1-1, with 8 bases identical to TRBD1. Unmatched junction bases numbered 11, after V lost 6 bases and J lost 5 bases. CDR3 length: 15 amino acids. Germline V gene data show CDR1 as MNHEY and CDR2 as SMNVEV (reference sequence). CDR3 residues: CASSLSPRGPTEAFF. The CDR3 DNA reads as TGTGCCAGCAGCCTCTCTCCCAGGGGGCCTACTGAAGCTTTCTTT.

V gene TRBV11-3 combines with J gene TRBJ1-4, with D unclear. CDR1 is SGHNT and CDR2 is YENEEA in the germline V gene. Trimming took off 1 base at V and 3 bases at J, with 6 bases between the two ends. The CDR3 extends over 14 amino acids. The CDR3 here is CASSLGGSNEKLFF. CDR3 DNA: TGTGCCAGCAGCTTAGGAGGATCTAATGAAAAACTGTTTTTT.

The table lists this clone with a count of one. The gene calls are TRBV5-4 and TRBJ1-6; D is uncertain. The CDR3 length is 16 residues. V lost 0 bases, J lost 9 bases, and 16 bases lay in between. Germline-derived CDR1 and CDR2 are SGHNT and YYREEE (reference sequence). The CDR3 DNA is TGTGCCAGCAGCTTGGAGGGTGGAGGGCGCGGTTCACCCCTCCACTTT. As protein: CASSLEGGGRGSPLHF.

The chain recombines TRBV15 with TRBJ2-5; D may be TRBD2 (5 bases). V was shortened by 1 base and J by 5 bases, with 14 bases between the two germline ends. Germline CDR1 and CDR2: LNHNV and YYDKDF (reference sequence). The CDR3 spans 15 residues. The CDR3 DNA sequence: TGTGCCACCAGCAGAGTCGACGGGATCCTGGAGACCCAGTACTTC. It specifies CATSRVDGILETQYF.

This chain joins TRBV5-4 and TRBJ1-2; TRBD1 is a possible D gene (5 bases). This CDR3 spans 12 amino acids. Germline V lookup: CDR1 SGHNT, CDR2 YYREEE (reference sequence). Trimming removed 4 bases from V and 8 bases from J, with 12 bases in between. CDR3 in DNA: TGTGCCAGCAGCCTCTCAGGGATAGGCTACACCTTC. It translates to CASSLSGIGYTF.

This chain joins TRBV27 and TRBJ2-7; D may be TRBD2 (5 bases). With 6 bases removed from V and 6 bases from J, the gap between germline ends came to 15 bases. Looked up from germline, CDR1 is MNHEY and CDR2 is SMNVEV (reference sequence). The CDR3 extends over 13 amino acids. The CDR3 is CASRGNMGVEQYF. In DNA, the CDR3 is TGTGCCAGCAGGGGCAACATGGGAGTCGAGCAGTACTTC.